This is a list of T cell receptor beta chains from one sample in a study of blood T cell repertoires in acute mononucleosis. Only in-frame clones appear in the TCRdb table, and some are missing; sequencing was by immunoSEQ multiplex PCR. The table has several thousand clones, under 30% seen once. This material consisted of EBV YVL epitope tetramer+ CD8+ T cells sorted from PBMCs, taken during acute infectious mononucleosis. The receptors derive from a woman between 18 and 29 years old with infectious mononucleosis caused by EBV. The CDR3 runs from the conserved cysteine through the conserved F or W. D genes are given only for firm matches. A row's size may be missing; if present it is once, few, many or a size class.

cdr3_aa cdr3_nt j_call v_call d_call cdr3_length clone_size
CASSQLTSVEQYF TGTGCCAGCAGCCAGTTGACTAGCGTCGAGCAGTACTTC TRBJ2-7 TRBV6-5 TRBD2 13 few
CASSYAGHNTGELFF TGTGCCAGCAGTTACGCGGGACATAACACCGGGGAGCTGTTTTTT TRBJ2-2 TRBV6-8 - 15 -
CASSYTGDEQYF TGTGCCAGCAGCTATACAGGGGACGAGCAGTACTTC TRBJ2-7 TRBV5-6 TRBD1 12 few
CASSPGTGNSVLTF TGTGCCAGCAGCCCCGGGACAGGGAATTCCGTCCTGACTTTC TRBJ2-6 TRBV13 TRBD1 14 -
CATGLAGSTDTQYF TGTGCCACCGGACTAGCGGGGTCCACAGATACGCAGTATTTT TRBJ2-3 TRBV6-4 TRBD2 14 few
CASSRTGIKNHSADTQYF TGTGCCAGCAGTAGAACCGGGATAAAAAATCATTCTGCAGATACGCAGTATTTT TRBJ2-3 TRBV27 - 18 -
CATSKKGAGGSYEQYF TGTGCCACCAGCAAAAAGGGGGCAGGGGGCTCCTACGAGCAGTACTTC TRBJ2-7 TRBV15 TRBD1 16 -
CASSLRGLDSYNEQFF TGTGCCAGCAGCTTAAGGGGGTTGGACAGCTACAATGAGCAGTTCTTC TRBJ2-1 TRBV25-1 - 16 few
CASSSQGSSIAKNIQYF TGTGCCAGCAGCTCCCAGGGCAGCTCAATAGCCAAAAACATTCAGTACTTC TRBJ2-4 TRBV11-2 - 17 few
CASSQTPTGAEQYF TGTGCCAGCAGCCAAACCCCGACAGGGGCGGAGCAGTACTTC TRBJ2-7 TRBV7-3 TRBD1 14 few
CASSLLGVGDTQYF TGTGCCAGCAGCTTATTAGGGGTCGGGGATACGCAGTATTTT TRBJ2-3 TRBV5-4 - 14 few
CASSPLAGGSYNEQFF TGTGCCAGCAGCCCACTAGCGGGAGGCTCCTACAATGAGCAGTTCTTC TRBJ2-1 TRBV7-3 TRBD2 16 few
CASTSQYSYGYTF TGTGCCAGCACCTCACAGTACAGCTATGGCTACACCTTC TRBJ1-2 TRBV6-1 - 13 -
CASSSPGHSYEQYF TGTGCCAGCAGCTCGCCGGGACACTCCTACGAGCAGTACTTC TRBJ2-7 TRBV25-1 - 14 few
CASSQEWAYEQYF TGCGCCAGCAGCCAAGAGTGGGCCTACGAGCAGTACTTC TRBJ2-7 TRBV4-1 - 13 large
CASSFLEGQAETQYF TGTGCCAGCAGTTTCCTGGAGGGCCAGGCAGAGACCCAGTACTTC TRBJ2-5 TRBV28 - 15 large
CASKSLSSYEQYF TGTGCCAGCAAGAGCCTTAGCTCCTACGAGCAGTACTTC TRBJ2-7 TRBV7-9 - 13 many
CASSSLASGSREQYF TGTGCCAGCAGCTCCCTGGCTAGCGGGAGTCGAGAGCAGTACTTC TRBJ2-7 TRBV5-5 TRBD2 15 -
CASSYRAGGSDEQFF TGTGCCAGCAGTTACCGGGCAGGGGGCAGCGATGAGCAGTTCTTC TRBJ2-1 TRBV6-4 TRBD1 15 many
CASSEWGSSSSGNTIYF TGTGCCAGCAGTGAATGGGGCAGTTCTAGCTCTGGAAACACCATATATTTT TRBJ1-3 TRBV25-1 - 17 many
CASSFGGTGSGETQYF TGTGCCAGCAGCTTCGGCGGGACAGGGTCTGGGGAAACCCAGTACTTC TRBJ2-5 TRBV11-2 TRBD1 16 -
CASSPGTSGRNEQFF TGTGCCAGCAGTCCCGGGACTAGCGGGAGAAATGAGCAGTTCTTC TRBJ2-1 TRBV28 TRBD2 15 -
CASSQLAGGPETQYF TGTGCCAGCAGTCAACTAGCGGGAGGTCCAGAGACCCAGTACTTC TRBJ2-5 TRBV6-1 TRBD2 15 -
CASSSLASGSREQYF TGTGCCAGCAGCTCCCTGGCTAGCGGGAGTCGAGAGCAGTACTTC TRBJ2-7 TRBV4-1 TRBD2 15 few
CASTLGGYNEQFF TGTGCCAGCACCCTCGGAGGTTACAATGAGCAGTTCTTC TRBJ2-1 TRBV6-5 - 13 many
CASSYSILAVNTGELFF TGTGCCAGCAGTTACTCGATCCTAGCGGTGAACACCGGGGAGCTGTTTTTT TRBJ2-2 TRBV6-4 TRBD2 17 few
CASSAGRDNEQFF TGTGCCAGCAGCGCTGGGAGGGACAATGAGCAGTTCTTC TRBJ2-1 TRBV7-2 TRBD2 13 -
CASRQQTREQFF TGTGCCAGCAGGCAACAGACTAGGGAGCAGTTCTTC TRBJ2-1 TRBV6-4 - 12 many